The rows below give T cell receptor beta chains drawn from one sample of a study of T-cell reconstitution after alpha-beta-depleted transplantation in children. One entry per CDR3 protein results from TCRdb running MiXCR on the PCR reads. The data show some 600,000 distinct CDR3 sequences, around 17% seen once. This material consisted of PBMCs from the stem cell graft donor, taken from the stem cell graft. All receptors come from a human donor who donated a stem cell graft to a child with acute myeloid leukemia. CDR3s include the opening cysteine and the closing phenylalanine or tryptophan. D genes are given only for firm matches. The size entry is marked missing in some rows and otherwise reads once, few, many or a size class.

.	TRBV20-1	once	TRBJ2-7	CSASTEGEQHF	TGCAGTGCTAGCACAGAGGGCGAGCAGCACTTC
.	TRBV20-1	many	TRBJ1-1	CSARELLNTEAFF	TGCAGTGCTAGAGAGTTACTGAACACTGAAGCTTTCTTT
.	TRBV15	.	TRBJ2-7	CATSGWASPYEQYF	TGTGCCACCAGCGGATGGGCTTCCCCCTACGAGCAGTACTTC
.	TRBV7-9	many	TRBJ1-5	CASSGGGIRQPQHF	TGTGCCAGCAGCGGGGGGGGGATTCGGCAGCCCCAGCATTTT
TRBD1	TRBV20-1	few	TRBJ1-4	CSAREGAGGEGWDEKLFF	TGCAGTGCTAGAGAGGGGGCAGGGGGCGAGGGCTGGGATGAAAAACTGTTTTTT
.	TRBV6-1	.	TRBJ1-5	CASSPLYRVGVSNQPQHF	TGTGCCAGCAGTCCCCTGTACAGGGTAGGCGTCAGCAATCAGCCCCAGCATTTT
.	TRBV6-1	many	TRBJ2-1	CASSERLLF	TGTGCCAGCAGTGAAAGGTTGCTCTTC
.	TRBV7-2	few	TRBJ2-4	CASSGTAKNIQYF	TGTGCCAGCAGCGGGACAGCCAAAAACATTCAGTACTTC
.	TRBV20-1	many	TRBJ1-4	CSGPIGEKLFF	TGCAGTGGGCCGATAGGTGAAAAACTGTTTTTT
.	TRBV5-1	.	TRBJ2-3	CASSLAATQTDTQYF	TGCGCCAGCAGCTTGGCGGCGACGCAGACAGATACGCAGTATTTT
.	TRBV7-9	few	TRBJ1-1	CASSPSDLLMNTEAFF	TGTGCCAGCAGCCCCTCGGACCTCTTGATGAACACTGAAGCTTTCTTT
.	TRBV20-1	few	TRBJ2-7	CSARGPGSIYEQYF	TGCAGTGCTAGAGGTCCCGGGAGCATCTACGAGCAGTACTTC
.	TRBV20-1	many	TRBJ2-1	CSASEVGGHEQFF	TGCAGTGCCTCAGAGGTGGGGGGTCATGAGCAGTTCTTC
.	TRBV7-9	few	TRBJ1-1	CASSLAVFRAFF	TGTGCCAGCAGCTTAGCAGTTTTCCGAGCTTTCTTT
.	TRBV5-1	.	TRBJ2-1	CASSLEDPYNEQFF	TGCGCCAGCAGCTTGGAAGACCCCTACAATGAGCAGTTCTTC
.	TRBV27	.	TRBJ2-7	CASLWGDEQYF	TGTGCCAGCCTTTGGGGGGACGAGCAGTACTTC
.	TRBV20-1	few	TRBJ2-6	CSPRGGSGANVLTF	TGCAGTCCCCGAGGGGGCTCTGGGGCCAACGTCCTGACTTTC
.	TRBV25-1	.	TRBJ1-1	CASSEFGTEAFF	TGTGCCAGCAGTGAATTTGGGACAGAAGCTTTCTTT
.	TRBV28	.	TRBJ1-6	CASSLARHQNSPLHF	TGTGCCAGCAGTTTGGCTAGACATCAAAATTCACCCCTCCACTTT
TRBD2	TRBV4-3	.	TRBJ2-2	CASSQVMGGDTGELFF	TGCGCCAGCAGCCAAGTCATGGGGGGGGACACCGGGGAGCTGTTTTTT
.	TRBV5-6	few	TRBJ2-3	CASSFRESDTQYF	TGTGCCAGCAGCTTCCGGGAGTCGGATACGCAGTATTTT